These 31 T cell receptor beta chains came from one sample sequenced in a study of CD8 T cells in Susac syndrome. Reverse transcription of roughly 0.5 to 1 ug RNA used random hexamers. Using its own MiXCR run on the immunoSEQ multiplex PCR reads, TCRdb lists one record per CDR3 protein. The table lists 150,000 to 250,000 distinct CDR3 sequences, about 95% of them singletons. Input material: CD4+ T cells from PBMCs. The receptors stem from a human donor with multiple sclerosis.

The chain carries TRBV29-1 and TRBJ2-1; TRBD2 aligns across 7 bases. Germline V gene data show CDR1 as SQVTM and CDR2 as ANQGSEA. V lost 7 bases and J lost 3; bases outside the gene matches: 6. The CDR3 spans 13 residues. Here the CDR3 DNA reads TGCAGCGGGGAGGGGAGGGTCTACAATGAGCAGTTCTTC. Translating it yields CSGEGRVYNEQFF.

The chain joins TRBV12-3 or TRBV12-4 to TRBJ1-2, with D possibly matching TRBD1 (6 bases). The CDR3 sequence is 14 residues long. Trimming pared 5 bases from V and 5 bases from J, leaving 15 bases between. CDR3 amino acids: CASSVQGIEYGYTF. The CDR3 region has the DNA TGTGCCAGCAGTGTACAGGGTATCGAATATGGCTACACCTTC.

The V call is TRBV25-1, the J call TRBJ2-1; D is perhaps TRBD1 (5 bases). The CDR3 runs to 16 residues. Trimming removed 1 base at V and 5 bases at J, with 15 bases between. Looked up from germline, CDR1 is MGHDK and CDR2 is SYGVNS. CDR3 protein: CASSESGREKNNEQFF. The CDR3 region has the DNA TGTGCCAGCAGTGAATCGGGCAGGGAAAAGAACAATGAGCAGTTCTTC.

In its sample, this clonotype was seen once. The J gene is TRBJ1-1, the V gene TRBV12-5; D gene uncertain. Germline-derived CDR1 and CDR2 are LGHNT and FRNRAP. The CDR3 has 14 amino acids. V was trimmed by 6 bases and J by 2 bases, leaving 13 bases between them. CDR3 in DNA: TGTGCTAGTGGACTTGCGCCCCACAACACTGAAGCTTTCTTT. Amino acids: CASGLAPHNTEAFF. Using reference TRBV12-5 and TRBJ1-1 for the parts outside the CDR3, the full variable domain is DARVTQTPRHKVTEMGQEVTMRCQPILGHNTVFWYRQTMMQGLELLAYFRNRAPLDDSGMPKDRFSAEMPDATLATLKIQPSEPRDSAVYFCASGLAPHNTEAFFGQGTRLTVV.

The V and J genes are TRBV24-1 and TRBJ2-2; 13 nucleotides align to TRBD2. CDR3 length equals 14 residues. The V gene's germline CDR1 is KGHDR and CDR2 SFDVKD. V gave up 9 bases and J gave up 5 bases; unmatched junction bases: 2. The CDR3 is CATRGLAGTGELFF. CDR3 nucleotide sequence: TGTGCCACCCGGGGACTAGCGGGAACCGGGGAGCTGTTTTTT.

This clonotype has only one observation. The chain joins TRBV25-1 to TRBJ2-3, with TRBD2 matching over 10 bases. The CDR3 length is 17 residues. Germline CDR1 is MGHDK and CDR2 is SYGVNS. The V and J ends lost 7 bases and 3 bases, in that order; junction bases with no gene match: 13. This CDR3 is CASTGRGLAGDTDTQYF. The CDR3 nucleotides read TGTGCCAGCACCGGAAGGGGCCTAGCGGGGGATACAGATACGCAGTATTTT.

The V gene is TRBV9, the J gene TRBJ2-6; D remains unclear. The CDR3 has 14 amino acids. V was trimmed by 1 base and J by 2 bases, leaving 4 bases between them. CDR1 and CDR2 from the germline V gene are SGDLS and YYNGEE. The CDR3 is CASSVPAGANVLTF. The CDR3 region has the DNA TGTGCCAGCAGCGTACCAGCTGGGGCCAACGTCCTGACTTTC.

This chain connects TRBV5-1 to TRBJ1-1; no reliable D call. CDR1 and CDR2 from the germline V gene are SGHRS and YFSETQ. The CDR3 sequence is 13 residues long. V was shortened by 0 bases and J by 8 bases, with 11 bases between the two germline ends. CDR3 bases: TGCGCCAGCAGCTTGGGAGCAGGCTTAGAAGCTTTCTTT. This sequence encodes CASSLGAGLEAFF. Variable domain in full (rest from reference TRBV5-1 and TRBJ1-1): KAGVTQTPRYLIKTRGQQVTLSCSPISGHRSVSWYQQTPGQGLQFLFEYFSETQRNKGNFPGRFSGRQFSNSRSEMNVSTLELGDSALYLCASSLGAGLEAFFGQGTRLTVV.

This rearrangement joins TRBV12-3 or TRBV12-4 to TRBJ1-2; D is unresolved. The CDR3 contains 11 residues. Between the trimmed V and J ends, which lost 2 bases and 7 bases, there was a span of 5 bases. The CDR3 bases are TGTGCCAGCAGTTTATCGGTTGGCTACACCTTC. This codes for CASSLSVGYTF.

This sequence joins TRBV29-1 and TRBJ2-7; maybe TRBD2 (6 bases). V lost 0 bases and J 0 bases, leaving 12 bases between the germline ends. Germline CDR1 reads SQVTM; CDR2 reads ANQGSEA. This CDR3 spans 15 amino acids. This CDR3 is CSVEDPRTNSYEQYF. CDR3 DNA: TGCAGCGTTGAAGATCCTAGGACTAACTCCTACGAGCAGTACTTC.

This chain connects TRBV9 to TRBJ2-5; D is ambiguous. CDR1 is SGDLS, CDR2 YYNGEE, per germline. V shed 2 bases and J shed 4 bases, with 9 bases lying between them. This CDR3 contains 13 residues. As DNA, the CDR3 is TGTGCCAGCAGCGTGTCGTACCGAGAGACCCAGTACTTC. Translation: CASSVSYRETQYF.

The chain couples TRBV24-1 to TRBJ2-1; D remains unclear. The CDR3 covers 12 residues. Germline assignment: CDR1 KGHDR and CDR2 SFDVKD. V lost 6 bases, J lost 9 bases, and 11 bases lay in between. Here the CDR3 DNA reads TGTGCCACCAGTTCCGCTCTCGGTGAGCAGTTCTTC. The encoded protein is CATSSALGEQFF.

J is TRBJ2-1 and V is TRBV29-1, with TRBD1 identical over 7 bases. V was clipped by 7 bases and J by 0 bases; unmatched bases: 6. Germline V gene data show CDR1 as SQVTM and CDR2 as ANQGSEA. There are 14 residues in the CDR3. CDR3 loop: CSAKGQISYNEQFF. The CDR3 DNA reads as TGCAGCGCGAAGGGACAGATCTCCTACAATGAGCAGTTCTTC.

CDR3 region: CASSPTSGELFF. CDR3 in DNA: TGTGCCAGCAGCCCGACTTCCGGGGAGCTGTTTTTT. V is TRBV5-4 and J is TRBJ2-2; D remains unclear. Germline V gene lookup returns CDR1 SGHNT and CDR2 YYREEE (reference sequence). V was pared by 4 bases and J by 6 bases, with 7 bases between. This CDR3 region has 12 residues.

A single count supports this clonotype. The chain uses TRBV20-1 and TRBJ2-3; D may correspond to TRBD1 or TRBD2 (6 bases each). V lost 0 bases and J lost 2, with 12 bases in between. Germline loops: CDR1 DFQATT, CDR2 SNEGSKA (reference sequence). The CDR3 totals 15 residues. CDR3 region: CSAREGGNPTDTQYF. CDR3 nucleotide sequence: TGCAGTGCTAGAGAAGGGGGGAACCCCACAGATACGCAGTATTTT.

The chain combines TRBV6-5 with TRBJ2-3, with D maybe TRBD1 (6 bases). Germline assignment: CDR1 MNHEY and CDR2 SVGAGI. The CDR3 length is 14 residues. Trimming took 2 bases from V and 2 from J, leaving 8 bases between them. The CDR3 bases are TGTGCCAGCAGTTACCAGGGGACCACAGATACGCAGTATTTT. The encoded protein is CASSYQGTTDTQYF.

This chain uses TRBV20-1 with TRBJ2-5; 8 positions match TRBD2. Losses at the gene ends were 0 bases for V and 4 bases for J; bases not matched to a gene: 4. The CDR3 extends over 14 amino acids. Germline V gene data show CDR1 as DFQATT and CDR2 as SNEGSKA (reference sequence). CDR3 bases: TGCAGTGCTAGAGATCCAGCGGGAGTAGAGACCCAGTACTTC. Its protein product is CSARDPAGVETQYF.

The chain uses TRBV7-9 and TRBJ2-7; weak D call: TRBD1 (5 bases). V was trimmed by 3 bases and J by 5 bases, leaving 23 bases between them. The germline CDR1 and CDR2 sequences are SEHNR and FQNEAQ (reference sequence). CDR3 length: 17 amino acids. As DNA, the CDR3 is TGTGCCAGCAGCTTCCTTTTCCCCGGGCAGGGAAAAGACGAGCAGTACTTC. It specifies CASSFLFPGQGKDEQYF.

This chain joins TRBV27 and TRBJ1-1, with D maybe TRBD1 (5 bases). Trimming took off 3 bases at V and 4 bases at J, with 9 bases between the two ends. The CDR3 contains 13 residues. Germline V gives CDR1 MNHEY, CDR2 SMNVEV (reference sequence). CDR3 protein: CASSFGAGTEAFF. The CDR3 DNA reads TGTGCCAGCAGTTTTGGGGCGGGCACTGAAGCTTTCTTT.

This chain joins TRBV12-3 or TRBV12-4 and TRBJ2-1, with D possibly being TRBD1 or TRBD2 (5 bases each). This CDR3 is built from 15 residues. V was clipped by 7 bases and J by 0 bases, with 13 bases between them. CDR3 in amino acids: CASTSGTASYNEQFF. For the CDR3, the DNA is TGTGCCAGCACCTCCGGGACGGCCTCCTACAATGAGCAGTTCTTC.

The chain links TRBV28 to TRBJ2-7; 11 nucleotides line up with TRBD1. Germline assignment: CDR1 MDHEN and CDR2 SYDVKM. There are 14 residues in the CDR3. V was pared by 7 bases and J by 6 bases, with 8 bases of the junction left unmatched. CDR3 nucleotide sequence: TGTGCCAGCACCCCCGCCGGGACAGGGGGCGAGCAGTACTTC. Translating gives CASTPAGTGGEQYF.

The rearrangement uses TRBV30 and TRBJ2-2; D unresolved. CDR3 size: 13 residues. Trimming cost V 2 bases and J 4 bases, with 8 bases left between them. Germline CDR1 is GTSNPN and CDR2 is SVGIG (reference sequence). The CDR3 region has the DNA TGTGCCTGGAGTAGGGCATCCACCGGGGAGCTGTTTTTT. This codes for CAWSRASTGELFF.

The chain is built from TRBV5-6 and TRBJ2-7; 8 nucleotides align to TRBD1. In germline, CDR1 is SGHDT, CDR2 YYEEEE. The CDR3 covers 15 residues. Trimming cost V 4 bases and J 2 bases; bases outside gene matches: 8. The CDR3 coding sequence is TGTGCCAGCAGCCAAGGACAGGGTAGTACCTACGAGCAGTACTTC. It translates to CASSQGQGSTYEQYF.

The V and J genes are TRBV25-1 and TRBJ2-7, with D perhaps TRBD2 (7 bases). The CDR3 has 13 residues. Germline CDR1 MGHDK, CDR2 SYGVNS. V gave up 3 bases and J gave up 6 bases, with 12 bases separating them. The CDR3 spells CASSDQGGGEQYF. In nucleotides, the CDR3 is TGTGCCAGCAGTGATCAGGGAGGGGGCGAGCAGTACTTC.

This rearrangement joins TRBV3-1 to TRBJ2-1, with unresolved D. V was cut by 0 bases and J by 9 bases, with 6 bases left in between. The CDR3 is 12 residues long. The germline gives CDR1 LGHDT, CDR2 YNNKEL (reference sequence). CDR3 region: CASSQDRREQFF. CDR3 in DNA: TGTGCCAGCAGCCAAGATCGACGTGAGCAGTTCTTC.

The V call is TRBV12-3 or TRBV12-4, the J call TRBJ2-3; 10 bases are a match to TRBD2. Trimming cost V 4 bases and J 8 bases; bases outside gene matches: 9. This CDR3 is built from 15 residues. The CDR3 here is CASSYPSGGAATQYF. CDR3 DNA sequence: TGTGCCAGCAGTTACCCTAGCGGGGGAGCGGCTACGCAGTATTTT.

V gene TRBV24-1 combines with J gene TRBJ2-7; no clear D. The CDR3 has 12 amino acids. V was cut by 4 bases and J by 5 bases, with 8 bases left in between. Germline lookup yields CDR1 KGHDR and CDR2 SFDVKD. CDR3 amino acids: CATSDPFDEQYF. DNA of the CDR3: TGTGCCACCAGTGACCCCTTTGACGAGCAGTACTTC.

The chain uses TRBV24-1 and TRBJ2-1; TRBD2 matches at 8 bases. CDR1 and CDR2 (germline): KGHDR, SFDVKD. Losses at the gene ends were 7 bases for V and 9 bases for J; bases not matched to a gene: 16. This CDR3 comprises 16 residues. CDR3 sequence (DNA): TGTGCCACCAGCTCCCGCCGGGAGGGCCCTCATGGTGAGCAGTTCTTC. Its protein is CATSSRREGPHGEQFF.

This clonotype was observed once. CDR3 in amino acids: CASSSGPGEYF. The DNA for the CDR3 is TGTGCCAGCAGCTCCGGGCCTGGGGAGTACTTC. The chain uses TRBV11-2 and TRBJ2-7, with unresolved D. The CDR3 totals 11 residues. Germline V CDR1 and CDR2: SGHAT, FQNNGV. Deletions cut 4 bases from V and 11 bases from J, with 12 bases between.

The J gene is TRBJ2-6, the V gene TRBV18, with D unclear. V was cut by 1 base and J by 4 bases, with 11 bases left in between. CDR1 is KGHSH, CDR2 LQKENI, per germline. CDR3 length: 16 residues. This CDR3 is CASSPRLGTGANVLTF. The CDR3 DNA is TGTGCCAGCTCACCACGTCTGGGCACGGGGGCCAACGTCCTGACTTTC.

The gene calls are TRBV19 and TRBJ2-1; 7 nucleotides agree with TRBD1. The V segment lost 8 bases and the J segment 16 bases; nucleotides outside the gene matches: 11. The CDR3 sequence is 11 residues long. Germline CDR1 LNHDA, CDR2 SQIVND (reference sequence). CDR3 region: CASALGGERFF. In DNA, the CDR3 is TGTGCCAGTGCCTTAGGGGGCGAGCGTTTCTTC.